These 10 T cell receptor beta chains came from one sample sequenced in a study of radiation and T cells in renal cell carcinoma. Using immunoSEQ multiplex PCR, the repertoire was profiled, and TCRdb retains in-frame clones only, with some absent. The sample shows 130,000 or so clones, less than 90% of them seen only once. The time point is: baseline pretreatment blood. The treatment here: 15 Gy SBRT to primary tumor, nephrectomy 4 weeks later. Sample: blood, taken from a patient whose treatment included radiotherapy and nephrectomy. The receptors stem from a woman aged 45-65 years with renal cell carcinoma.

The chain combines TRBV5-1 with TRBJ1-1, with D unresolved. CDR3 size: 14 residues. CDR1 and CDR2 from the germline V gene are SGHRS and YFSETQ. V lost 6 bases and J lost 1, with 13 bases in between. The CDR3 sequence: CASMAQTANTEAFF. CDR3 nucleotides: TGCGCCAGCATGGCCCAGACTGCGAACACTGAAGCTTTCTTT.

This chain links TRBV6-5 with TRBJ1-2; possibly TRBD1 for D (6 bases). The germline V and J ends were trimmed by 8 bases and 5 bases, with 18 bases remaining between them. Germline CDR1 MNHEY, CDR2 SVGAGI. The CDR3 loop spans 14 amino acids. CDR3 in DNA: TGTGCCAGCGGTCCCGAGGGGGGTGGGTATGGCTACACCTTC. Translation gives CASGPEGGGYGYTF.

The J gene is TRBJ2-7, the V gene TRBV2; the D call may be TRBD1 or TRBD2 (5 bases each). Trimming shortened V by 1 base and J by 6 bases, and 16 bases separated the two germline ends. Germline CDR1 reads SNHLY; CDR2 reads FYNNEI. The CDR3 spans 15 residues. CDR3 protein: CASSEEGTRLAEQYF. In DNA, the CDR3 is TGTGCCAGCAGTGAAGAGGGGACCCGCCTAGCCGAGCAGTACTTC.

The V call is TRBV6-5, the J call TRBJ2-7; possibly TRBD2 for D (6 bases). The germline V gene has CDR1 MNHEY and CDR2 SVGAGI. This CDR3 region has 11 residues. V lost 6 bases to trimming and J lost 8 bases, with 11 bases between them. The CDR3 DNA follows: TGTGCCAGCAGGGGGGGTCCAAAGCAGTACTTC. Translation: CASRGGPKQYF.

This clone was observed a few times. This sequence joins TRBV6-4 and TRBJ2-7; D not certain. CDR3 length: 14 amino acids. With 6 bases removed from V and 3 bases from J, the gap between germline ends came to 15 bases. From germline, CDR1 is MRHNA and CDR2 SNTAGT. CDR3 bases: TGTGCCAGCAGGCGTCGAGCGCCTATCTACGAGCAGTACTTC. It is translated as CASRRRAPIYEQYF.

This clone was picked up a small number of times. The chain uses TRBV7-2 and TRBJ2-2, with D possibly being TRBD2 (5 bases). This CDR3 comprises 16 residues. The V end was cut by 5 bases, the J end by 5 bases, with 18 bases between. Germline values: CDR1 SGHTA, CDR2 FQGNSA. The CDR3 DNA is TGTGCCAGCAGCAGGAGGATTGAAAGTTGGACCGGGGAGCTGTTTTTT. Its translation is CASSRRIESWTGELFF.

This chain uses TRBV4-3 with TRBJ1-2; 8 positions match TRBD1. V was clipped by 4 bases and J by 4 bases; unmatched bases: 8. Germline CDR1 LGHNA, CDR2 YSLEER. CDR3 length equals 15 residues. The CDR3 is CASSRGLTGAYGYTF. CDR3 DNA: TGCGCCAGCAGCCGAGGCTTGACAGGGGCCTATGGCTACACCTTC.

V usage is TRBV30 and J usage is TRBJ1-1, with D hard to call. This CDR3 is 14 amino acids long. Per germline, CDR1 GTSNPN and CDR2 SVGIG (reference sequence). V lost 0 bases to trimming and J lost 5 bases, with 13 bases between them. Here the CDR3 DNA reads TGTGCCTGGAGTGTATCCCTAGCGAGGACTGAAGCTTTCTTT. Encoded protein: CAWSVSLARTEAFF.

The chain combines TRBV10-1 with TRBJ2-5, with a possible D match to TRBD2 (5 bases). V lost 6 bases, J lost 1 base, and 9 bases lay in between. The V gene's germline CDR1 is WNHNN and CDR2 SYGVQD (reference sequence). There are 13 residues in the CDR3. DNA for the CDR3: TGCGCCAGCAGCTTAGCGATCCAAGAGACCCAGTACTTC. It translates to CASSLAIQETQYF.

The chain carries TRBV6-6 and TRBJ2-7; no definite D call. The CDR3 is 13 residues long. Trimming stripped 4 bases from V and 0 bases from J, with 7 bases between. Per germline, CDR1 MNHNY and CDR2 SVGAGI (reference sequence). CDR3 in DNA: TGTGCCAGCAGTTTCTCAGCCTCCTACGAGCAGTACTTC. This sequence encodes CASSFSASYEQYF.